This T cell receptor (beta chain) was captured by sequencing in a study of blood T cells in healthy people across ages. Remarks on this clonotype: What it binds is not known.

The CDR3 has 15 amino acids. The V gene's germline CDR1 is SEHNR and CDR2 FQNEAQ (reference sequence). Regarding the study as a whole: It was held that diversity estimates obtained from one million T cells represented underestimates. Versus aged donors, long-lived donors had higher diversity and more naive CD4+ cells.

PCR was performed a second time for about 6 to 12 cycles using a sample-barcoded 5' primer and a J-beta primer mix. Each cDNA molecule received a tag from a template-switch adaptor that had 12 random nucleotides. There were at least 2.5 million CDR3-containing paired-end reads obtained from each sample. Each CDR3 protein gets one entry after TCRdb re-called the 5' RACE reads with MiXCR. Seen here are about 640,000 distinct CDR3 sequences, 58% observed once, and the top ten hold 30% to 40%. This clonotype originated in a man aged 55 to 70 in good health. V usage is TRBV7-9 and J usage is TRBJ2-4; weak D call: TRBD1 (8 bases). The DNA end lines up better with TRBJ2-5; the J call may be wrong. Sequenced sample: blood. CDR3 region: CASSLRDRTGGTQYF. The CDR3 region has the DNA TGTGCCAGCAGCTTGCGGGACAGGACGGGAGGGACCCAGTACTTC.